This entry features one TCR beta chain sequence. TCRdb keeps only in-frame clones here, not all; method: immunoSEQ multiplex PCR. This table holds around 90,000 clones, around 85% found once. The record originates from a study of control samples from healthy donors and cancer patients. Germline V lookup: CDR1 LGHNA, CDR2 YNFKEQ. The CDR3 runs to 16 residues. Deletions cut 1 base from V and 5 bases from J, with 15 bases between. Sequenced input: blood. The J gene is TRBJ2-1, the V gene TRBV4-2, with D maybe TRBD2 (7 bases). This clonotype was obtained from a woman in her forties in good health. CDR3 region: CASSQVLAGAHNEQFF. CDR3 nucleotides: TGTGCCAGCAGCCAAGTTCTCGCGGGGGCTCACAATGAGCAGTTCTTC.